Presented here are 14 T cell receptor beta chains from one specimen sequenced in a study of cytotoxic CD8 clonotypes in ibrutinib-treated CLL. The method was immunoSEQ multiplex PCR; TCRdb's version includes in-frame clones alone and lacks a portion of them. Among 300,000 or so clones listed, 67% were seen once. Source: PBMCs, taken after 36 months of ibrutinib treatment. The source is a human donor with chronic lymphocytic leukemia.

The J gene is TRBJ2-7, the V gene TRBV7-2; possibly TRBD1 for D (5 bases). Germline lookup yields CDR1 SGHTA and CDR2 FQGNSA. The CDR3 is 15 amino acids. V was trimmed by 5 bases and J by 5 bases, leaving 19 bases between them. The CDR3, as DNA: TGTGCCAGCAGCCAAGATTATGGGGCCTGGGACGAGCAGTACTTC. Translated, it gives CASSQDYGAWDEQYF.

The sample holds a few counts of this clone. This CDR3 is CASSWGDSYNEQFF. In DNA form, the CDR3 reads TGTGCCAGCAGCTGGGGAGACTCCTACAATGAGCAGTTCTTC. This rearrangement joins TRBV5-6 to TRBJ2-1; possible D gene TRBD2, 5 bases. The CDR3 has 14 residues. CDR1 and CDR2 (germline): SGHDT, YYEEEE. The V end lost 3 bases, the J end lost 0 bases, and 7 bases lay between the germline ends. Full variable domain (rest looked up from reference TRBV5-6 and TRBJ2-1): DAGVTQSPTHLIKTRGQQVTLRCSPKSGHDTVSWYQQALGQGPQFIFQYYEEEERQRGNFPDRFSGHQFPNYSSELNVNALLLGDSALYLCASSWGDSYNEQFFGPGTRLTVL.

CDR3 nucleotides: TGTGCCAGCAGCTACCTGGGGGGCGGACTAGCGGATTACGAGCAGTACTTC. As protein: CASSYLGGGLADYEQYF. This rearrangement joins TRBV11-2 to TRBJ2-7; 10 nucleotides match TRBD2. With 4 bases clipped from V and 4 bases from J, the junction kept 13 bases outside the gene matches. This CDR3 contains 17 residues. CDR1 and CDR2 from the germline V gene are SGHAT and FQNNGV.

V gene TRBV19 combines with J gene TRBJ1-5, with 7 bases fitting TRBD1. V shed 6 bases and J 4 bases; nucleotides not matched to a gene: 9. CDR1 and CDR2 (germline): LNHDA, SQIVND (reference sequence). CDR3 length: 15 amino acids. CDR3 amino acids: CASSYRGGGNQPQHF. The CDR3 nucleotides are TGTGCCAGTAGCTACAGGGGCGGGGGGAATCAGCCCCAGCATTTT.

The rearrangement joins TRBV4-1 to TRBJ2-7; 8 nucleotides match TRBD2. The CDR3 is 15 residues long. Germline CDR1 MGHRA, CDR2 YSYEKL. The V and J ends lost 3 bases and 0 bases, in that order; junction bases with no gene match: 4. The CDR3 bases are TGCGCCAGCAGCCAGCTAGCGGGTAGCTCCTACGAGCAGTACTTC. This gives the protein CASSQLAGSSYEQYF.

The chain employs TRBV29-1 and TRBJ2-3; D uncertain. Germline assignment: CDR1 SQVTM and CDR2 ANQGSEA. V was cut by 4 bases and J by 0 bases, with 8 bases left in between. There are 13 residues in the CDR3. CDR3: CSVGGRSTDTQYF. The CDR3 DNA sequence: TGCAGCGTTGGTGGTCGAAGCACAGATACGCAGTATTTT.

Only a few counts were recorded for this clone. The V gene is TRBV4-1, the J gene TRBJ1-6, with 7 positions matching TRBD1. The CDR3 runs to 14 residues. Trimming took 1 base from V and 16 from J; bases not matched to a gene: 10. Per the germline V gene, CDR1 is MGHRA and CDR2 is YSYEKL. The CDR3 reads CASSQGGRGALLHF. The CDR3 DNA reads TGCGCCAGCAGCCAAGGAGGCAGGGGGGCACTTCTCCACTTT.

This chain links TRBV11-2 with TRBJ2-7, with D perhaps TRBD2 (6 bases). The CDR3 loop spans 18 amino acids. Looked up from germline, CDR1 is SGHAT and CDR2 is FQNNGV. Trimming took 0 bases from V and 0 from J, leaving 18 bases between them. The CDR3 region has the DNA TGTGCCAGCAGCTTAGACCTGGGCTTCGGGACTCGCTCCTACGAGCAGTACTTC. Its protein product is CASSLDLGFGTRSYEQYF.

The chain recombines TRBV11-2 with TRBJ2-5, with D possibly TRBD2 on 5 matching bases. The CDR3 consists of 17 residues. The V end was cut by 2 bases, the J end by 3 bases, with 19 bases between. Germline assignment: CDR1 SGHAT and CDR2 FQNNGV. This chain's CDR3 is CASSLTQTRGLKETQYF. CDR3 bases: TGTGCCAGCAGCTTAACTCAGACAAGAGGACTCAAAGAGACCCAGTACTTC.

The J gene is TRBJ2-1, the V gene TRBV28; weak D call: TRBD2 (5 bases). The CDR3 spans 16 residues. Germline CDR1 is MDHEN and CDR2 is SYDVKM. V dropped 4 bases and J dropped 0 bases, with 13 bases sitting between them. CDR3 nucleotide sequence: TGTGCCAGCAGTTCCATTAGCGACCGCTCCTACAATGAGCAGTTCTTC. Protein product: CASSSISDRSYNEQFF.

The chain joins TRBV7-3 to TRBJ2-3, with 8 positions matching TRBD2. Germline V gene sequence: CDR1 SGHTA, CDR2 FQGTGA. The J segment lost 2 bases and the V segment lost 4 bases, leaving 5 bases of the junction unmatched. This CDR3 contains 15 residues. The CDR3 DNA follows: TGTGCCAGCAGCTCTCGCGGGAGGTCCACAGATACGCAGTATTTT. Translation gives CASSSRGRSTDTQYF. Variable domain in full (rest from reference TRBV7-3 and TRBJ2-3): GAGVSQTPSNKVTEKGKYVELRCDPISGHTALYWYRQSLGQGPEFLIYFQGTGAADDSGLPNDRFFAVRPEGSVSTLKIQRTERGDSAVYLCASSSRGRSTDTQYFGPGTRLTVL.

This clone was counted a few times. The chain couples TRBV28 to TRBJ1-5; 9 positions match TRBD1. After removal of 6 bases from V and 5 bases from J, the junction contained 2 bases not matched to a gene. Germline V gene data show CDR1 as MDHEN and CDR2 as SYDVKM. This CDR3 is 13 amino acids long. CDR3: CASRDRGHQPQHF. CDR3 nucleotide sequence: TGTGCCAGCAGGGACAGGGGCCATCAGCCCCAGCATTTT.

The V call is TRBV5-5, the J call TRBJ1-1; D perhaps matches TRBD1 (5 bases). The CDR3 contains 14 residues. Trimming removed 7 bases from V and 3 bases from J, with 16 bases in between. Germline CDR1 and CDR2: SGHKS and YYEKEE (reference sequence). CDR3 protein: CASVIQEKHTEAFF. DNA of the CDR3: TGTGCCAGCGTGATACAGGAAAAACACACTGAAGCTTTCTTT. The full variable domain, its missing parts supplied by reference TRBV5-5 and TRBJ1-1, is DAGVTQSPTHLIKTRGQQVTLRCSPISGHKSVSWYQQVLGQGPQFIFQYYEKEERGRGNFPDRFSARQFPNYSSELNVNALLLGDSALYLCASVIQEKHTEAFFGQGTRLTVV.

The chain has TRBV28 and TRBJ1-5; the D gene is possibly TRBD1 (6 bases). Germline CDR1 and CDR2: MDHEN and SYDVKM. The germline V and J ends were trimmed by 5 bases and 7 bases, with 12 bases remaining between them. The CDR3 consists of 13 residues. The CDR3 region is CASSLGGRQPQHF. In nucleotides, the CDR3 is TGTGCCAGCAGTCTAGGGGGGAGACAGCCCCAGCATTTT.